The 8 T cell receptor beta chains presented below share a single source sample, sequenced in a study of metastatic and nonmetastatic thyroid tumors. Using MiXCR, TCRdb re-called clones from the PCR reads. The table shows 20,000 to 25,000 clones, with approximately 14% occurring only once. Each patient went into thyroid surgery without having received any treatment. Specimen: blood. The receptors here all came from a female donor with papillary thyroid cancer or a benign thyroid nodule (not recorded which). Some clones in this sample may be carry-over from other donors' samples.

The sample holds many counts of this clone. This sequence joins TRBV5-5 and TRBJ1-5, with TRBD1 matching 9 bases. Germline CDR1 reads SGHKS; CDR2 reads YYEKEE (reference sequence). With 1 base clipped from V and 7 bases from J, the junction kept 9 bases outside the gene matches. The CDR3 is 16 residues long. The CDR3 is CASSLSGQGRIQPQHF. The CDR3 region has the DNA TGTGCCAGCAGCTTGTCCGGACAGGGGAGGATACAGCCCCAGCATTTT. The full variable domain, completed using reference TRBV5-5 and TRBJ1-5, is DAGVTQSPTHLIKTRGQQVTLRCSPISGHKSVSWYQQVLGQGPQFIFQYYEKEERGRGNFPDRFSARQFPNYSSELNVNALLLGDSALYLCASSLSGQGRIQPQHFGDGTRLSIL.

There are many counts of this clone. This chain joins TRBV9 and TRBJ2-3, with TRBD2 identical over 7 bases. The CDR3 is 15 residues long. The junction had 3 bases not matched to a gene; V was cut back by 0 bases and J by 2 bases. Germline CDR1 reads SGDLS; CDR2 reads YYNGEE. The CDR3: CASSVGGTITDTQYF. The CDR3 nucleotides are TGTGCCAGCAGCGTAGGCGGGACTATCACAGATACGCAGTATTTT.

This clone has at least ten counts. The chain combines TRBV19 with TRBJ2-5, with 8 bases identical to TRBD2. The CDR3 has 14 amino acids. The germline V gene has CDR1 LNHDA and CDR2 SQIVND (reference sequence). With 5 bases clipped from V and 5 bases from J, the junction kept 7 bases outside the gene matches. In DNA, the CDR3 is TGTGCCAGTAGTGGACGGGAGGGCCGCGAGACCCAGTACTTC. Its protein is CASSGREGRETQYF. The full variable domain, with the rest looked up from reference TRBV19 and TRBJ2-5, is DGGITQSPKYLFRKEGQNVTLSCEQNLNHDAMYWYRQDPGQGLRLIYYSQIVNDFQKGDIAEGYSVSREKKESFPLTVTSAQKNPTAFYLCASSGREGRETQYFGPGTRLLVL.

This clone appeared a few times. The chain combines TRBV6-1 with TRBJ2-2, with 9 bases matching TRBD2. This CDR3 has 14 amino acids. Trimming cost V 4 bases and J 3 bases; bases outside gene matches: 0. Germline V gene sequence: CDR1 MNHNS, CDR2 SASEGT. The CDR3 region is CASSVAGDTGELFF. CDR3 nucleotide sequence: TGTGCCAGCAGTGTAGCGGGAGACACCGGGGAGCTGTTTTTT.

This clone is medium-sized (0.01 to 0.1%) in the sample. This sequence joins TRBV6-2 or TRBV6-3 and TRBJ2-5; D possibly corresponds to TRBD1 (6 bases). The CDR3 length is 13 residues. V was shortened by 2 bases and J by 9 bases, with 13 bases between the two germline ends. CDR1 and CDR2 (germline): MNHEY, SVGEGT. The chain's CDR3 is CASSYTRPGAQYF. Here the CDR3 DNA reads TGTGCCAGCAGTTACACTAGACCAGGGGCCCAGTACTTC.

This clone was counted many times. The chain joins TRBV5-8 to TRBJ1-6, with D perhaps TRBD1 (5 bases). Trimming took 10 bases from V and 8 from J, leaving 19 bases between them. CDR1 is SGHTS, CDR2 YDEGEE, per germline. CDR3 length equals 14 residues. The CDR3 region is CAGQLNRFDSPLHF. The CDR3 DNA is TGTGCCGGCCAACTCAACAGGTTCGATTCACCCCTCCACTTT.

The chain employs TRBV5-1 and TRBJ1-1; the D gene is possibly TRBD1 (6 bases). This CDR3 has 14 amino acids. The V gene's germline CDR1 is SGHRS and CDR2 YFSETQ. Between the trimmed V and J ends, which lost 4 bases and 4 bases, there was a span of 14 bases. This chain's CDR3 is CASSPGGSSTEAFF. The CDR3 coding sequence is TGCGCCAGCAGCCCTGGGGGCAGTAGCACTGAAGCTTTCTTT.

This clone was seen many times. The chain recombines TRBV20-1 with TRBJ2-5; 9 nucleotides agree with TRBD2. The germline V gene encodes CDR1 DFQATT and CDR2 SNEGSKA (reference sequence). The CDR3 has 14 amino acids. With V trimmed by 6 bases and J by 2 bases, 7 bases remained unmatched. The CDR3 region has the DNA TGCAGTGCCCCAGCGGGGGGCCCACAAGAGACCCAGTACTTC. As protein: CSAPAGGPQETQYF.